These 28 T cell receptor beta chains share one sample of origin, sequenced in a study of blood T cells in healthy people across ages. For the second PCR, which ran for about 7 to 11 cycles, a sample-barcoded 5' primer and a J-beta primer mix were used. Using its own MiXCR run on the 5' RACE reads, TCRdb lists one record per CDR3 protein. The sample lists 920,000 or so distinct CDR3 sequences, roughly 45% occurring once. Sequences were obtained from blood. The receptors were sampled from a woman aged 55 to 70 in good health.

The chain employs TRBV7-2 and TRBJ2-1; possible D gene TRBD2, 5 bases. V was pared by 0 bases and J by 3 bases, with 9 bases between. Germline CDR1 is SGHTA and CDR2 is FQGNSA. The CDR3 extends over 15 amino acids. CDR3 in DNA: TGTGCCAGCAGCTTAGCGGGAGACGTCTACAATGAGCAGTTCTTC. This gives the protein CASSLAGDVYNEQFF.

This clonotype occurred a few times. The chain links TRBV29-1 to TRBJ2-1; TRBD1 matches at 10 bases. The CDR3 length is 15 residues. V dropped 7 bases and J dropped 1; count of bases not matched to a gene: 7. Germline CDR1 SQVTM, CDR2 ANQGSEA. The CDR3 DNA reads TGCAGCGGTGACAGGGGGCAACGGTCCTACAATGAGCAGTTCTTC. It is translated as CSGDRGQRSYNEQFF.

The chain links TRBV2 to TRBJ2-5; D is unclear. The CDR3 runs 13 residues. Germline CDR1 SNHLY, CDR2 FYNNEI. Trimming cost V 7 bases and J 2 bases, with 11 bases left between them. This CDR3 is CASMARTQETQYF. The CDR3 DNA reads as TGTGCCAGCATGGCCAGAACGCAAGAGACCCAGTACTTC.

This clonotype has only a few counts. This chain links TRBV29-1 with TRBJ2-7; D might be TRBD1 or TRBD2, each matching 5 bases. Looked up from germline, CDR1 is SQVTM and CDR2 is ANQGSEA. V was shortened by 2 bases and J by 0 bases, with 11 bases between the two germline ends. The CDR3 has 14 amino acids. CDR3 sequence: CSVENPGPSYEQYF. In DNA form, the CDR3 reads TGCAGCGTTGAAAACCCGGGGCCCTCCTACGAGCAGTACTTC.

The chain employs TRBV12-5 and TRBJ2-3; TRBD2 aligns across 10 bases. The ends lost 5 bases at V and 1 base at J; junction bases unmatched: 9. The CDR3 length is 17 residues. The germline V gene encodes CDR1 LGHNT and CDR2 FRNRAP. The CDR3 DNA sequence: TGTGCTAGTGGTACTAGCGGGATCGGGCGCGGCACAGATACGCAGTATTTT. This gives the protein CASGTSGIGRGTDTQYF.

This clonotype was found many times. This chain uses TRBV15 with TRBJ2-7; D is ambiguous. V shed 0 bases and J shed 0 bases, with 9 bases lying between them. CDR1 is LNHNV and CDR2 is YYDKDF in the germline V gene (reference sequence). CDR3 length: 15 amino acids. CDR3 loop: CATSRDALNSYEQYF. DNA of the CDR3: TGTGCCACCAGCAGAGATGCACTCAACTCCTACGAGCAGTACTTC. Complete variable domain (other parts from reference TRBV15 and TRBJ2-7): DAMVIQNPRYQVTQFGKPVTLSCSQTLNHNVMYWYQQKSSQAPKLLFHYYDKDFNNEADTPDNFQSRRPNTSFCFLDIRSPGLGDTAMYLCATSRDALNSYEQYFGPGTRLTVT.

This chain joins TRBV20-1 and TRBJ2-7; D is perhaps TRBD1 or TRBD2 (5 bases each). The CDR3 is 14 amino acids. The germline V gene encodes CDR1 DFQATT and CDR2 SNEGSKA (reference sequence). Deletions cut 3 bases from V and 6 bases from J, with 18 bases between. The DNA of the CDR3 is TGCAGTGCTAGCTCATCCGGGTGGGGGTCCGAGCAGTACTTC. This gives the protein CSASSSGWGSEQYF.

In its sample, this clonotype was seen many times. This chain uses TRBV29-1 with TRBJ2-3; D gene uncertain. V lost 5 bases and J lost 4, with 10 bases in between. Germline loops: CDR1 SQVTM, CDR2 ANQGSEA. The length of the CDR3 is 12 residues. For the CDR3, the DNA is TGCAGCGTTCTCGTCCTCTCAGATACGCAGTATTTT. This gives the protein CSVLVLSDTQYF.

CDR3 in amino acids: CASSTGRVYEQYF. CDR3 bases: TGTGCCAGCAGCACCGGTAGGGTCTACGAGCAGTACTTC. This chain links TRBV5-6 with TRBJ2-7; D gene ambiguous. This CDR3 is 13 amino acids long. Trimming took off 4 bases at V and 3 bases at J, with 11 bases between the two ends. Germline V gene sequence: CDR1 SGHDT, CDR2 YYEEEE.

J is TRBJ2-2 and V is TRBV2; D could derive from TRBD1 or TRBD2 (5 bases each). This CDR3 contains 16 residues. Germline V gene lookup returns CDR1 SNHLY and CDR2 FYNNEI. Trimming took 1 base from V and 1 from J, leaving 10 bases between them. CDR3 nucleotides: TGTGCCAGCAGTGAAGAGGGGACCTGGAACACCGGGGAGCTGTTTTTT. It codes for CASSEEGTWNTGELFF.

V usage is TRBV6-1 and J usage is TRBJ1-6, with D unresolved. The ends were cut back, 6 bases at V and 11 bases at J, with 14 bases in the middle. This CDR3 region has 13 residues. Germline CDR1 and CDR2: MNHNS and SASEGT. As DNA, the CDR3 is TGTGCCAGCAGGGATAGCCTCAATCCACCCCTCCACTTT. Translating it yields CASRDSLNPPLHF.

This clonotype appeared many times. This chain connects TRBV29-1 to TRBJ1-1; maybe TRBD1 (5 bases). CDR1 is SQVTM and CDR2 is ANQGSEA in the germline V gene. V was shortened by 0 bases and J by 7 bases, with 9 bases between the two germline ends. The CDR3 spans 12 residues. CDR3 sequence: CSVEDPGSEAFF. The CDR3, as DNA: TGCAGCGTTGAAGACCCAGGGAGTGAAGCTTTCTTT.

In DNA form, the CDR3 reads TGTGCCAGTAGTCCAAATCCTTTAAGGACGGGTACTAATGAGCAGTTCTTC. Its translation: CASSPNPLRTGTNEQFF. V usage is TRBV19 and J usage is TRBJ2-1; no clear D gene. The CDR3 runs to 17 residues. Per the germline V gene, CDR1 is LNHDA and CDR2 is SQIVND (reference sequence). V shed 5 bases and J shed 7 bases, with 24 bases lying between them.

This clonotype was counted only a few times. A read error may account for a junction end that differs from germline. The V and J genes are TRBV29-1 and TRBJ2-1, with D possibly being TRBD1 (5 bases). CDR3 length: 14 residues. The germline gives CDR1 SQVTM, CDR2 ANQGSEA. Written as DNA, the CDR3 is TGCAGCGTCGAAGACAGCACCACCTACAATGAGCAGTTCTTC. Its translation: CSVEDSTTYNEQFF.

The J gene is TRBJ1-1, the V gene TRBV19, with a tentative D call TRBD1 (6 bases). The germline V gene has CDR1 LNHDA and CDR2 SQIVND (reference sequence). The V end lost 3 bases, the J end lost 4 bases, and 12 bases lay between the germline ends. The CDR3 consists of 14 residues. CDR3 coding DNA: TGTGCCAGTAGTATTGGGGGGGCAGGCACTGAAGCTTTCTTT. Translating it yields CASSIGGAGTEAFF.

V usage is TRBV20-1 and J usage is TRBJ2-3, with 7 nucleotides matching TRBD1. CDR3 length: 16 amino acids. The germline CDR1 and CDR2 sequences are DFQATT and SNEGSKA (reference sequence). V dropped 0 bases and J dropped 6; count of bases not matched to a gene: 12. The CDR3 DNA sequence: TGCAGTGCTAGAGATCTCTCACAGGGGCATGATGATACGCAGTATTTT. This encodes CSARDLSQGHDDTQYF.

With respect to this clonotype: This may arise from a read error, as a much more abundant clone is one base away. The chain is built from TRBV20-1 and TRBJ2-1, with 8 bases that match TRBD2. With 6 bases clipped from V and 6 bases from J, the junction kept 4 bases outside the gene matches. The CDR3 contains 12 residues. Germline lookup yields CDR1 DFQATT and CDR2 SNEGSKA (reference sequence). CDR3 sequence: CSACGGRNEQFF. The CDR3, as DNA: TGCAGTGCGTGCGGGGGGCGCAATGAGCAGTTCTTC.

The gene calls are TRBV7-8 and TRBJ2-1, with D perhaps TRBD1 (6 bases). Germline V gene lookup returns CDR1 SGHVS and CDR2 FQNEAQ. CDR3 length: 16 residues. Trimming removed 7 bases from V and 10 bases from J, with 26 bases in between. As DNA, the CDR3 is TGTGCCAGCACCCTTAATCTGGTGGGGGCGACCTACGAGCAGTTCTTC. Translated: CASTLNLVGATYEQFF. Full variable domain (outside the CDR3, taken from reference TRBV7-8 and TRBJ2-1): GAGVSQSPRYKVAKRGQDVALRCDPISGHVSLFWYQQALGQGPEFLTYFQNEAQLDKSGLPSDRFFAERPEGSVSTLKIQRTQQEDSAVYLCASTLNLVGATYEQFFGPGTRLTVL.

The gene calls are TRBV24-1 and TRBJ2-7; 9 nucleotides align to TRBD2. Unmatched junction bases numbered 14, after V lost 5 bases and J lost 7 bases. Germline V CDR1 and CDR2: KGHDR, SFDVKD. There are 16 residues in the CDR3. CDR3 DNA sequence: TGTGCCACCAGTGGTCATAGCGGGAGCTCCTACAATGAGCAGTACTTC. Translated: CATSGHSGSSYNEQYF.

A word on this clonotype: It may be a read error: a sequence one base away is much more abundant. The chain couples TRBV6-1 to TRBJ2-5; D remains unclear. The CDR3 is 12 residues long. Looked up from germline, CDR1 is MNHNS and CDR2 is SASEGT. CDR3 residues: CVSSEPQETQYF. The CDR3 coding sequence is TGTGTCAGCAGTGAACCCCAAGAGACCCAGTACTTC.

The DNA for the CDR3 is TGTGCCAGTAGGCCGGGACAGGGTATAAAAGAGACCCAGTACTTC. Residues: CASRPGQGIKETQYF. V gene TRBV7-9 combines with J gene TRBJ2-5; TRBD1 matches at 9 bases. The length of the CDR3 is 15 residues. J was trimmed by 3 bases and V by 9 bases; bases with no gene match: 11. The germline CDR1 and CDR2 sequences are SEHNR and FQNEAQ (reference sequence). Full variable domain (outside the CDR3, taken from reference TRBV7-9 and TRBJ2-5): DTGVSQNPRHKITKRGQNVTFRCDPISEHNRLYWYRQTLGQGPEFLTYFQNEAQLEKSRLLSDRFSAERPKGSFSTLEIQRTEQGDSAMYLCASRPGQGIKETQYFGPGTRLLVL.

J is TRBJ2-1 and V is TRBV13; TRBD2 aligns across 8 bases. CDR3 length equals 15 residues. Germline V lookup: CDR1 PRHDT, CDR2 FYEKMQ (reference sequence). V dropped 5 bases and J dropped 3; count of bases not matched to a gene: 6. CDR3 nucleotides: TGTGCCAGCAGCCCCCGACTAGCGAACTACAATGAGCAGTTCTTC. Its protein is CASSPRLANYNEQFF.

This clonotype was seen a handful of times. The chain carries TRBV6-2 or TRBV6-3 and TRBJ2-7, with unresolved D. This CDR3 is built from 17 residues. Trimming pared 2 bases from V and 0 bases from J, leaving 17 bases between. The germline gives CDR1 MNHEY, CDR2 SVGEGT. CDR3 sequence (DNA): TGTGCCAGCAGTTACCCCATTAACAGCGAGAGCTCCTACGAGCAGTACTTC. Its protein product is CASSYPINSESSYEQYF.

The chain joins TRBV7-6 to TRBJ2-1; D gene uncertain. V was shortened by 0 bases and J by 4 bases, with 16 bases between the two germline ends. The CDR3 loop spans 17 amino acids. Germline lookup yields CDR1 SGHVS and CDR2 FNYEAQ. CDR3 loop: CASSLAALPLRYNEQFF. CDR3 nucleotide sequence: TGTGCCAGCAGCTTAGCCGCCTTACCCCTTAGATACAATGAGCAGTTCTTC.

CDR3 DNA: TGTGCCTGGAGTGTATCCGGCAATCAGCCCCAGCATTTT. Residues: CAWSVSGNQPQHF. The chain recombines TRBV30 with TRBJ1-5; D unclear. There are 13 residues in the CDR3. Trimming left V 0 bases short and J 2 bases short, with 5 bases between. The germline gives CDR1 GTSNPN, CDR2 SVGIG (reference sequence).

V is TRBV27 and J is TRBJ2-1; 12 nucleotides align to TRBD2. The CDR3 runs 15 residues. V gave up 7 bases and J gave up 7 bases; unmatched junction bases: 8. Germline loops: CDR1 MNHEY, CDR2 SMNVEV (reference sequence). CDR3 DNA: TGTGCCAGCACCCTACTAGCGGGAGGTATTAATGAGCAGTTCTTC. Translated, it gives CASTLLAGGINEQFF.

This chain joins TRBV9 and TRBJ2-1; no clear D gene. V was pared by 3 bases and J by 10 bases, with 11 bases between. Per the germline V gene, CDR1 is SGDLS and CDR2 is YYNGEE. The CDR3 is 12 amino acids. The CDR3 coding sequence is TGTGCCAGCAGCGAGGACGGTTGGGAGCAGTTCTTC. This sequence encodes CASSEDGWEQFF.

V usage is TRBV27 and J usage is TRBJ2-5; 15 bases are a match to TRBD2. Germline V gives CDR1 MNHEY, CDR2 SMNVEV (reference sequence). This CDR3 is built from 19 residues. Unmatched junction bases numbered 21, after V lost 5 bases and J lost 11 bases. CDR3 sequence reads: CASSTLPGTSGRLYNEQYF. For the CDR3, the DNA is TGTGCCAGCAGTACCCTCCCTGGGACTAGCGGGAGGCTCTACAATGAGCAGTACTTC.